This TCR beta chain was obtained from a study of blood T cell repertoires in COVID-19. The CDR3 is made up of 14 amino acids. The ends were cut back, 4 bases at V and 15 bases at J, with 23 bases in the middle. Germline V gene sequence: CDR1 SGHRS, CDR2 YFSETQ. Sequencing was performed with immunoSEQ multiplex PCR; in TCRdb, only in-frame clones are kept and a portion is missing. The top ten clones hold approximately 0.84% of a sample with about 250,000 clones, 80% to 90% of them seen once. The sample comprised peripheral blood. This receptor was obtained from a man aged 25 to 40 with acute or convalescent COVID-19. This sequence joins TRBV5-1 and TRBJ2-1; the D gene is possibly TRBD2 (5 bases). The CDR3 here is CASSAAGVGSSWFF. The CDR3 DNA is TGCGCCAGCAGCGCGGCCGGGGTGGGGAGCAGTTGGTTCTTC.